This T cell receptor beta chain is from a study of T cells in Graves' hyperthyroidism and ophthalmopathy. General study findings and limits: Prediction of ophthalmopathy progression came a median approximately 6.6 months pre-onset.

This clonotype was counted between two and nine times. What it binds is unknown. This CDR3 region has 15 residues. Deletions cut 7 bases from V and 9 bases from J, with 22 bases between. Germline V gives CDR1 PRHDT, CDR2 FYEKMQ (reference sequence). Stable disease denoted Graves' hyperthyroidism without ophthalmopathy progression within 18 months. Uncontrolled infection, other autoimmune disease, pregnancy or lactation excluded patients. RNA transcripts provided the source from which TCR beta CDR3 regions were amplified. TCR CDR3 underwent first-round RT-PCR with the HTBI primer set. TCRdb independently ran MiXCR on the multiplex PCR reads; one entry per CDR3 protein. The sample lists about 290,000 distinct CDR3 sequences; around 17% were seen once.

This receptor was identified in a man aged 25-40 years with Graves' hyperthyroidism. The sample was blood. The V call is TRBV13, the J call TRBJ2-1, with D hard to call. CDR3 residues: CASNLRLWGVGEQFF. CDR3 sequence (DNA): TGTGCCAGCAACCTCCGCCTCTGGGGTGTTGGTGAGCAGTTCTTC.